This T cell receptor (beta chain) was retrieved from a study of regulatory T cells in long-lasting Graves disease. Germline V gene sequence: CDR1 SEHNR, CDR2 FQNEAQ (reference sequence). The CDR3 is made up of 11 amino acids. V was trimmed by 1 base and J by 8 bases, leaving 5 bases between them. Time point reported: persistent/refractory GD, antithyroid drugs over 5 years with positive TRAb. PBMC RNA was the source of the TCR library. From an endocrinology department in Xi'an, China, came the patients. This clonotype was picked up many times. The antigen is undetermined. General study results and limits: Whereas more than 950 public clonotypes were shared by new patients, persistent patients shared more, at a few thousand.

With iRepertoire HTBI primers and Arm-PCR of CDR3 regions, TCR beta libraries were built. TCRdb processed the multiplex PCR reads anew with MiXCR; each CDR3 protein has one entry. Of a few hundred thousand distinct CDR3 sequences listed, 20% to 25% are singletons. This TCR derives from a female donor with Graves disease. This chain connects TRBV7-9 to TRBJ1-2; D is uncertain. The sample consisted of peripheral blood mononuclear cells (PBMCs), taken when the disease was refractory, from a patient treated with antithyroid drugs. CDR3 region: CASSLVDGYTF. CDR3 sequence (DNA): TGTGCCAGCAGCTTAGTAGACGGCTACACCTTC.